These 7 T cell receptor beta chains were all obtained from the same sample, sequenced in a study of blood T cell repertoires in COVID-19. Data came from immunoSEQ multiplex PCR; TCRdb stores just in-frame clones and leaves some out. The sample has fewer than 250,000 clones, approximately 82% seen once. The sample taken for sequencing was peripheral blood. These receptor sequences come from a woman in her forties or fifties with acute or convalescent COVID-19.

The chain uses TRBV14 and TRBJ1-2; 10 bases agree with TRBD1. The CDR3 loop spans 16 amino acids. The V and J ends lost 3 bases and 0 bases, in that order; junction bases with no gene match: 4. CDR1 is SGHDN, CDR2 FVKESK, per germline. The CDR3, as DNA: TGTGCCAGCAGCCAGGGACAGGGGCCCACTAACTATGGCTACACCTTC. The encoded protein is CASSQGQGPTNYGYTF.

V and J are TRBV6-5 and TRBJ1-6; TRBD1 matches at 7 bases. V trimming: 6 bases; J trimming: 10 bases; junction bases outside the gene matches: 12. The CDR3 has 15 residues. Germline assignment: CDR1 MNHEY and CDR2 SVGAGI. The DNA for the CDR3 is TGTGCCAGCAGGACCTCCGGGACAGAGACCTCACCCCTCCACTTT. Amino acids: CASRTSGTETSPLHF.

The V call is TRBV10-3, the J call TRBJ2-3; 8 positions agree with TRBD2. Trimming took 2 bases from V and 2 from J; bases not matched to a gene: 12. In germline, CDR1 is ENHRY, CDR2 SYGVKD. The CDR3 spans 18 residues. CDR3 sequence reads: CAISEPEGLGGSTDTQYF. The CDR3 DNA sequence: TGTGCCATCAGTGAGCCAGAGGGACTAGGTGGTTCCACAGATACGCAGTATTTT.

In its sample, this clone was seen a few times. V gene TRBV7-3 combines with J gene TRBJ1-1, with unresolved D. This CDR3 comprises 13 residues. Germline lookup yields CDR1 SGHTA and CDR2 FQGTGA. The ends were cut back, 2 bases at V and 5 bases at J, with 9 bases in the middle. The CDR3, as DNA: TGTGCCAGCAGCTTATGGACGGGAACTGAAGCTTTCTTT. Translating it yields CASSLWTGTEAFF.

The chain joins TRBV7-7 to TRBJ2-5; TRBD1 matches 11 bases. The ends lost 5 bases at V and 2 bases at J; junction bases unmatched: 4. The CDR3 sequence is 15 residues long. CDR1 and CDR2 (germline): SSHAT, FNYEAQ (reference sequence). DNA of the CDR3: TGTGCCAGCAGCGTCGGGACAGGGGGACAAGAGACCCAGTACTTC. Translating gives CASSVGTGGQETQYF.

V and J are TRBV27 and TRBJ2-3; 8 nucleotides line up with TRBD1. Germline V CDR1 and CDR2: MNHEY, SMNVEV (reference sequence). The V and J ends lost 4 bases and 6 bases, in that order; junction bases with no gene match: 6. The length of the CDR3 is 14 residues. CDR3 DNA: TGTGCCAGCAGTTCGCCGACAGGGGCTGATACGCAGTATTTT. This gives the protein CASSSPTGADTQYF.

The chain combines TRBV5-4 with TRBJ2-7; possibly TRBD2 for D (5 bases). The germline gives CDR1 SGHNT, CDR2 YYREEE (reference sequence). CDR3 length: 14 amino acids. V was trimmed by 2 bases and J by 2 bases, leaving 11 bases between them. CDR3 nucleotide sequence: TGTGCCAGCAGCTTCGCCAGCGGCGCCTACGAGCAGTACTTC. This sequence encodes CASSFASGAYEQYF. The full variable domain, with the rest looked up from reference TRBV5-4 and TRBJ2-7, is ETGVTQSPTHLIKTRGQQVTLRCSSQSGHNTVSWYQQALGQGPQFIFQYYREEENGRGNFPPRFSGLQFPNYSSELNVNALELDDSALYLCASSFASGAYEQYFGPGTRLTVT.